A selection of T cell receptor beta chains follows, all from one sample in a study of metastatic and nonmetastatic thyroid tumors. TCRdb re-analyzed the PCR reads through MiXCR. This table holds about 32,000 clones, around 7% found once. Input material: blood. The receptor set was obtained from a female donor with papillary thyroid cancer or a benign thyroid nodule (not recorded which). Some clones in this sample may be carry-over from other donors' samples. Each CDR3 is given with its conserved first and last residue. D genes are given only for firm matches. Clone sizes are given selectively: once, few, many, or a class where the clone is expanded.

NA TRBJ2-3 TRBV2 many CASRWGPGHLTDTQYF TGTGCCAGCAGATGGGGTCCGGGACACCTCACAGATACGCAGTATTTT
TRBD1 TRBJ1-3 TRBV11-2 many CASSLDRGPGSTIYF TGTGCCAGCAGCCTGGACAGGGGGCCAGGAAGCACCATATATTTT
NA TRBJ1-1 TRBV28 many CASSSPDLRTVEAFF TGTGCCAGCAGTTCACCCGACCTCAGGACGGTTGAAGCTTTCTTT
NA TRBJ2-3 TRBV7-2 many CASSLGSGDTQYF TGTGCCAGCAGCTTAGGGTCCGGAGATACGCAGTATTTT
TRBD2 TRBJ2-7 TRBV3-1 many CASSQASGAPYEQYF TGTGCCAGCAGCCAAGCTAGCGGGGCCCCCTACGAGCAGTACTTC
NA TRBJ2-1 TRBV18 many CASSPFQGGQNEQFF TGTGCCAGCTCACCTTTCCAGGGCGGGCAGAATGAGCAGTTCTTC
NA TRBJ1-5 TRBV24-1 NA CATSDFTPPNQPQHF TGTGCCACCAGTGATTTTACCCCACCAAATCAGCCCCAGCATTTT
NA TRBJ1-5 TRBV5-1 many CASSYPLGGDQPQHF TGCGCCAGCAGCTACCCTCTGGGGGGAGATCAGCCCCAGCATTTT
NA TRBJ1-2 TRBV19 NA CASSSHNYGYTF TGTGCCAGTAGTTCCCATAACTATGGCTACACCTTC
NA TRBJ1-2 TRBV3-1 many CASSPAGYGYTF TGTGCCAGCAGCCCCGCGGGTTATGGCTACACCTTC
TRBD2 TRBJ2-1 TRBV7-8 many CASSFLAGGLNEQFF TGTGCCAGCAGCTTCCTAGCGGGGGGGCTCAATGAGCAGTTCTTC
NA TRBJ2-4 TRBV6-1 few CASSPGQADIQYF TGTGCCAGCAGCCCGGGGCAGGCCGACATTCAGTACTTC
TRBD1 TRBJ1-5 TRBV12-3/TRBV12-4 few CASRSSVVPGGQPQHF TGTGCCAGCAGGTCCTCGGTGGTCCCAGGGGGTCAGCCCCAGCATTTT
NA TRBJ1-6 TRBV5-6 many CASSRSSYNSPLHF TGTGCCAGCAGCCGAAGCTCCTATAATTCACCCCTCCACTTT
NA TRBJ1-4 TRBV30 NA CAWSPGRVEEKLFF TGTGCCTGGAGTCCCGGGAGGGTGGAGGAAAAACTGTTTTTT
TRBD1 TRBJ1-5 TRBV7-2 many CASSQITGAGQPQHF TGTGCCAGCAGCCAAATCACAGGGGCAGGTCAGCCCCAGCATTTT
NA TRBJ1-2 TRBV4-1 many CASSPTTVAGGYTF TGCGCCAGCAGCCCGACGACAGTTGCGGGTGGCTACACCTTC
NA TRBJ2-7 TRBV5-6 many CASSLVGGYEQYF TGTGCCAGCAGCTTGGTTGGGGGCTACGAGCAGTACTTC
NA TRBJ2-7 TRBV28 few CASSSQLLRDGNSYEQYF TGTGCCAGCAGTTCCCAACTCCTGCGGGACGGGAACTCCTACGAGCAGTACTTC
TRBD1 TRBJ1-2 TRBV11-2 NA CASSPGQGTGYGYTF TGTGCCAGCTCCCCAGGACAGGGCACCGGCTATGGCTACACCTTC
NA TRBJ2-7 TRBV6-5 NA CASSYSTSERQYF TGTGCCAGCAGTTACTCGACCAGCGAGAGGCAGTACTTC
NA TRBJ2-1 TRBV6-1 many CASRPTSVSYNEQFF TGTGCCAGCAGACCAACTAGTGTATCCTACAATGAGCAGTTCTTC
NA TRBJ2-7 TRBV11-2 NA CASSLNGGAQSSYEQYF TGTGCCAGCAGCCTAAACGGGGGCGCACAGAGCTCCTACGAGCAGTACTTC
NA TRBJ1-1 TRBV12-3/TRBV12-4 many CASSLDLGNTEAFF TGTGCCAGCAGTTTAGATCTCGGCAACACTGAAGCTTTCTTT
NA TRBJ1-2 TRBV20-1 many CSARDPTAPLNYGYTF TGCAGTGCTAGAGATCCGACAGCCCCATTAAACTATGGCTACACCTTC
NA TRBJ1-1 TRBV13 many CASSPRRSFNTEAFF TGTGCCAGCAGCCCGAGGCGGAGTTTTAACACTGAAGCTTTCTTT
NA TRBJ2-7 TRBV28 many CASNTYGQLLNPDYEQYF TGTGCCAGCAACACCTACGGACAGTTACTAAATCCCGACTACGAGCAGTACTTC
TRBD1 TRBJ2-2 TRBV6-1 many CASSRTGGRSGELFF TGTGCCAGCAGTAGGACAGGGGGCCGATCCGGGGAGCTGTTTTTT
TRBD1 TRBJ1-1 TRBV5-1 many CASRVGGTGKTEAFF TGCGCCAGCAGAGTTGGAGGGACAGGGAAGACCGAAGCTTTCTTT
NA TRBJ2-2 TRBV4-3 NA CASSHGRLANTGELFF TGCGCCAGCAGCCATGGACGACTCGCGAACACCGGGGAGCTGTTTTTT
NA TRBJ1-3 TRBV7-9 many CASRSSGNTIYF TGTGCCAGCCGCAGCTCTGGAAACACCATATATTTT
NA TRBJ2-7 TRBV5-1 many CASSLGTDVASYEQYF TGCGCCAGCAGCTTGGGGACGGACGTGGCCTCCTACGAGCAGTACTTC
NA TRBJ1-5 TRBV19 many CASSWVGGRNQPQHF TGTGCCAGTAGTTGGGTCGGAGGGCGCAATCAGCCCCAGCATTTT
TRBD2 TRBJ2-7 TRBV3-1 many CASSQDLGGAGYF TGTGCCAGCAGCCAAGATCTCGGGGGGGCGGGGTACTTC
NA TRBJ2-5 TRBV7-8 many CASREVRSAHQETQYF TGTGCCAGCCGGGAAGTTCGAAGCGCCCACCAAGAGACCCAGTACTTC
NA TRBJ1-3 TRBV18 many CASSPPGQRNTIYF TGTGCCAGCTCACCACCAGGACAGCGAAACACCATATATTTT
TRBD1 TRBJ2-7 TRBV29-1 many CSVGGGQGALGEQYF TGCAGCGTGGGGGGGGGACAGGGGGCTCTAGGAGAGCAGTACTTC
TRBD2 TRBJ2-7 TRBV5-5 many CASSHELAGYYEQYF TGTGCCAGCAGCCACGAACTAGCGGGGTACTACGAGCAGTACTTC
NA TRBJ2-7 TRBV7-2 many CASSRLAESSYEQYF TGTGCCAGCAGCCGCTTAGCGGAGAGCTCCTACGAGCAGTACTTC
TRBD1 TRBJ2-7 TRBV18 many CASSPGTGDPYEQYF TGTGCCAGCTCACCAGGGACAGGGGATCCCTACGAGCAGTACTTC
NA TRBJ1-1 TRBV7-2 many CASSLAPGSTEAFF TGTGCCAGCAGCTTAGCTCCGGGATCCACTGAAGCTTTCTTT
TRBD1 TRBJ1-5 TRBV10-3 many CATTGGDNQPQHF TGTGCCACGACAGGGGGCGACAATCAGCCCCAGCATTTT
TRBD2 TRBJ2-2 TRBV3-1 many CASSSKRERVSRNTGELFF TGTGCCAGCAGCTCAAAGCGGGAGAGGGTAAGTCGGAACACCGGGGAGCTGTTTTTT
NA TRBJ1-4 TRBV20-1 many CSAHREGEGKKLLF TGCAGTGCCCATAGGGAGGGAGAGGGCAAGAAACTCCTTTTT
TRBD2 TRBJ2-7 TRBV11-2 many CASSTWTSGGAGNEQYF TGTGCCAGCAGCACCTGGACTAGCGGGGGGGCCGGGAACGAGCAGTACTTC
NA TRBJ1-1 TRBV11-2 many CASSLEFGRRNTEAFF TGTGCCAGCAGCTTAGAATTTGGGCGGCGGAACACTGAAGCTTTCTTT
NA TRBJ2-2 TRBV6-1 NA CASSTGFWGTNTGELFF TGTGCCAGCAGTACCGGGTTTTGGGGTACGAACACCGGGGAGCTGTTTTTT
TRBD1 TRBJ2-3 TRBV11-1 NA CASSLGSTGARTDTQYF TGTGCCAGCAGCTTAGGTTCAACAGGGGCCCGCACAGATACGCAGTATTTT
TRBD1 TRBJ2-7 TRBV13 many CASSSTDRGPEQYF TGTGCCAGCAGCTCTACGGACAGGGGTCCCGAGCAGTACTTC
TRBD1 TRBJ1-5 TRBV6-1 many CASSADRNQPQHF TGTGCCAGCAGCGCGGACAGGAATCAGCCCCAGCATTTT
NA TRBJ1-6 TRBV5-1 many CASSLVSGNSPLHF TGCGCCAGCAGCTTGGTTTCCGGGAATTCACCCCTCCACTTT
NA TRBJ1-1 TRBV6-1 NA CASSDKGGNEAFF TGTGCCAGCAGTGACAAGGGGGGTAATGAAGCTTTCTTT
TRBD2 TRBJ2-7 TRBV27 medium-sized CASSLLAGSTYEQYF TGTGCCAGCAGTCTTCTAGCGGGCTCGACCTACGAGCAGTACTTC